Listed here are 30 T cell receptor beta chains from one sample, sequenced in a study of blood T cell repertoires in COVID-19. Profiled with immunoSEQ multiplex PCR; TCRdb holds only in-frame clones, not every one. The table shows approximately 97,000 clones, with about 83% occurring only once. The sample comprised peripheral blood. These receptors came from a man aged 35 to 55 with active or convalescent COVID-19.

The chain uses TRBV9 and TRBJ2-7; 10 bases fit TRBD1. This CDR3 has 15 amino acids. The trim removed 0 bases at V and 4 bases at J, leaving 4 bases unmatched. Per germline, CDR1 SGDLS and CDR2 YYNGEE. As DNA, the CDR3 is TGTGCCAGCAGCGTAGCTACGGGACAGGGGTACGAGCAGTACTTC. Encoded protein: CASSVATGQGYEQYF.

The chain has TRBV7-2 and TRBJ2-5; 10 positions agree with TRBD2. The germline gives CDR1 SGHTA, CDR2 FQGNSA. The trim removed 3 bases at V and 5 bases at J, leaving 6 bases unmatched. The CDR3 consists of 15 residues. CDR3 sequence (DNA): TGTGCCAGCAGCTTTCAGCGGGGGGGCCGGGAGACCCAGTACTTC. Its translation: CASSFQRGGRETQYF.

The chain carries TRBV10-3 and TRBJ1-2; 9 bases agree with TRBD1. V was clipped by 5 bases and J by 3 bases; unmatched bases: 4. CDR1 is ENHRY, CDR2 SYGVKD, per germline. The CDR3 totals 14 residues. The CDR3 DNA follows: TGTGCCATCAGTCGGACAGGGGAGGACTATGGCTACACCTTC. Translation: CAISRTGEDYGYTF.

This chain links TRBV19 with TRBJ2-3; unclear D gene. Germline CDR1 and CDR2: LNHDA and SQIVND (reference sequence). CDR3 length: 16 residues. Trimming shortened V by 5 bases and J by 2 bases, and 17 bases separated the two germline ends. The CDR3 sequence: CASSHPLLGITDTQYF. DNA of the CDR3: TGTGCCAGTAGTCACCCCCTTTTGGGCATCACAGATACGCAGTATTTT.

The chain carries TRBV9 and TRBJ1-3; no reliable D call. Germline V gene lookup returns CDR1 SGDLS and CDR2 YYNGEE. The CDR3 extends over 14 amino acids. V was clipped by 3 bases and J by 1 base, with 8 bases between them. The CDR3 region is CASSETGSGNTIYF. The CDR3 coding sequence is TGTGCCAGCAGCGAAACGGGATCTGGAAACACCATATATTTT.

This clone appeared a few times. The chain has TRBV7-3 and TRBJ2-5; D may be TRBD1 (5 bases). The CDR3 extends over 15 amino acids. Germline V lookup: CDR1 SGHTA, CDR2 FQGTGA. Trimming removed 1 base from V and 5 bases from J, with 14 bases in between. CDR3 DNA: TGTGCCAGCAGCTTAAAAGCAGGGCCTTTCGAGACCCAGTACTTC. Translation: CASSLKAGPFETQYF.

The J gene is TRBJ1-5, the V gene TRBV2, with 7 bases matching TRBD1. Trimming cost V 5 bases and J 1 base; bases outside gene matches: 2. The CDR3 runs 14 residues. Germline V CDR1 and CDR2: SNHLY, FYNNEI. This chain's CDR3 is CASSSQGSNQPQHF. The CDR3 DNA is TGTGCCAGCAGTTCACAGGGGAGCAATCAGCCCCAGCATTTT.

This chain connects TRBV9 to TRBJ1-1; no clear D. V dropped 2 bases and J dropped 4 bases, with 15 bases sitting between them. Germline V gene data show CDR1 as SGDLS and CDR2 as YYNGEE. There are 15 residues in the CDR3. The CDR3 region is CASSVLPSGSTEAFF. Written as DNA, the CDR3 is TGTGCCAGCAGCGTCCTCCCTTCGGGGTCCACTGAAGCTTTCTTT.

The rearrangement uses TRBV19 and TRBJ2-1, with D possibly TRBD2 on 7 matching bases. The germline CDR1 and CDR2 sequences are LNHDA and SQIVND (reference sequence). V shed 6 bases and J shed 2 bases, with 20 bases lying between them. This CDR3 contains 17 residues. The CDR3 loop reads CASSEWRGLTAYNEQFF. The CDR3 coding sequence is TGTGCCAGTAGCGAATGGCGGGGGCTCACCGCCTACAATGAGCAGTTCTTC.

This sequence joins TRBV19 and TRBJ1-5; D is unresolved. CDR1 and CDR2 from the germline V gene are LNHDA and SQIVND (reference sequence). The CDR3 runs to 15 residues. The V gene lost 2 bases and the J gene lost 3 bases, with 11 bases spanning the gap. The CDR3 sequence is CASSINAQSNQPQHF. Written as DNA, the CDR3 is TGTGCCAGTAGTATAAATGCACAGTCCAATCAGCCCCAGCATTTT. The variable domain in full, with the rest retrieved from reference TRBV19 and TRBJ1-5, is DGGITQSPKYLFRKEGQNVTLSCEQNLNHDAMYWYRQDPGQGLRLIYYSQIVNDFQKGDIAEGYSVSREKKESFPLTVTSAQKNPTAFYLCASSINAQSNQPQHFGDGTRLSIL.

The chain carries TRBV2 and TRBJ1-6; D uncertain. Deletions cut 4 bases from V and 10 bases from J, with 11 bases between. The CDR3 contains 13 residues. Germline CDR1 reads SNHLY; CDR2 reads FYNNEI. The CDR3 DNA follows: TGTGCCAGCAGTGCCCAGGTCGAATCACCCCTCCACTTT. Translating it yields CASSAQVESPLHF.

The V and J genes are TRBV3-1 (or the pseudogene TRBV3-2) and TRBJ1-3, with D possibly matching TRBD1 (5 bases). CDR3 length: 15 residues. Germline V lookup: CDR1 LGHDT, CDR2 YNNKEL (reference sequence). Trimming removed 3 bases from V and 3 bases from J, with 12 bases in between. The DNA for the CDR3 is TGTGCCAGCAGCCAGTACCAGGGTGGTGGAAACACCATATATTTT. It codes for CASSQYQGGGNTIYF.

This clone was counted only a few times. The chain combines TRBV19 with TRBJ2-7; 8 nucleotides agree with TRBD1. The CDR3 spans 14 residues. The germline gives CDR1 LNHDA, CDR2 SQIVND (reference sequence). Unmatched junction bases numbered 5, after V lost 5 bases and J lost 2 bases. This CDR3 is CASSPGTGTYEQYF. CDR3 nucleotide sequence: TGTGCCAGTAGTCCCGGGACAGGTACCTACGAGCAGTACTTC.

The chain uses TRBV5-1 and TRBJ2-7; 16 positions match TRBD2. The V and J ends lost 1 base and 6 bases, in that order; junction bases with no gene match: 7. This CDR3 comprises 17 residues. Germline V gene lookup returns CDR1 SGHRS and CDR2 YFSETQ. The CDR3 nucleotides read TGCGCCAGCAGCTTGCTTGGGACTAGCGGGGGGGCGGCCGAGCAGTACTTC. It yields the protein CASSLLGTSGGAAEQYF.

The chain combines TRBV4-1 with TRBJ1-5; TRBD1 agrees at 12 bases. With V trimmed by 4 bases and J by 2 bases, 9 bases remained unmatched. The CDR3 consists of 18 residues. From germline, CDR1 is MGHRA and CDR2 YSYEKL. The CDR3 protein is CASSPAGQGAKGNQPQHF. The CDR3 nucleotides read TGCGCCAGCAGCCCCGCGGGACAGGGGGCTAAAGGCAATCAGCCCCAGCATTTT.

The rearrangement links TRBV5-6 to TRBJ2-5, with D maybe TRBD2 (5 bases). V dropped 4 bases and J dropped 5 bases, with 12 bases sitting between them. Germline V gives CDR1 SGHDT, CDR2 YYEEEE. This CDR3 comprises 13 residues. DNA of the CDR3: TGTGCCAGCAGCCAAGGACCGGGGGAGACCCAGTACTTC. Translated: CASSQGPGETQYF. Supplemented by reference TRBV5-6 and TRBJ2-5, the full variable domain reads DAGVTQSPTHLIKTRGQQVTLRCSPKSGHDTVSWYQQALGQGPQFIFQYYEEEERQRGNFPDRFSGHQFPNYSSELNVNALLLGDSALYLCASSQGPGETQYFGPGTRLLVL.

This clone was observed a handful of times. V and J are TRBV6-6 and TRBJ2-7; D is undetermined. This CDR3 comprises 16 residues. Trimming took off 0 bases at V and 0 bases at J, with 12 bases between the two ends. The V gene's germline CDR1 is MNHNY and CDR2 SVGAGI (reference sequence). The CDR3 loop reads CASSYSSRDNSYEQYF. The CDR3 region has the DNA TGTGCCAGCAGTTACTCATCCCGTGACAACTCCTACGAGCAGTACTTC.

The V and J genes are TRBV7-6 and TRBJ2-7; 7 bases agree with TRBD1. The CDR3 contains 15 residues. Per the germline V gene, CDR1 is SGHVS and CDR2 is FNYEAQ. Unmatched junction bases numbered 11, after V lost 4 bases and J lost 5 bases. The DNA for the CDR3 is TGTGCCAGCAGCTCGAGCCTGACAGGGAACCACGAGCAGTACTTC. Amino acid sequence: CASSSSLTGNHEQYF. Full variable domain (rest looked up from reference TRBV7-6 and TRBJ2-7): GAGVSQSPRYKVTKRGQDVALRCDPISGHVSLYWYRQALGQGPEFLTYFNYEAQQDKSGLPNDRFSAERPEGSISTLTIQRTEQRDSAMYRCASSSSLTGNHEQYFGPGTRLTVT.

The chain joins TRBV6-2 or TRBV6-3 to TRBJ2-7, with TRBD2 matching 9 bases. This CDR3 comprises 15 residues. In germline, CDR1 is MNHEY, CDR2 SVGEGT. Losses at the gene ends were 3 bases for V and 3 bases for J; bases not matched to a gene: 6. The CDR3 sequence is CASSYWGTSSYEQYF. CDR3 bases: TGTGCCAGCAGTTATTGGGGGACTAGCAGCTACGAGCAGTACTTC.

V gene TRBV27 combines with J gene TRBJ2-2; D not certain. CDR1 and CDR2 from the germline V gene are MNHEY and SMNVEV (reference sequence). The CDR3 has 12 residues. Trimming removed 8 bases from V and 4 bases from J, with 8 bases in between. The CDR3 sequence: CASFRGTGELFF. The DNA of the CDR3 is TGTGCCAGCTTCCGCGGCACCGGGGAGCTGTTTTTT.

The rearrangement joins TRBV25-1 to TRBJ2-5, with 8 bases fitting TRBD1. Germline values: CDR1 MGHDK, CDR2 SYGVNS. There are 15 residues in the CDR3. With 6 bases clipped from V and 5 bases from J, the junction kept 11 bases outside the gene matches. The CDR3 DNA is TGTGCCAGCAGCCCAAGGACAGGGCGTGGGGAGACCCAGTACTTC. Amino acids: CASSPRTGRGETQYF.

This clone was counted a single time. This sequence joins TRBV19 and TRBJ1-4; TRBD1 might be the D (6 bases). Trimming cost V 4 bases and J 0 bases, with 12 bases left between them. Germline CDR1 is LNHDA and CDR2 is SQIVND (reference sequence). CDR3 length equals 16 residues. CDR3 sequence: CASSTGDTPTNEKLFF. CDR3 DNA sequence: TGTGCCAGTAGTACCGGGGACACCCCAACTAATGAAAAACTGTTTTTT.

The chain combines TRBV24-1 with TRBJ2-2; D might be TRBD2 (6 bases). V lost 3 bases and J lost 0, with 10 bases in between. Germline CDR1 KGHDR, CDR2 SFDVKD. This CDR3 region has 16 residues. CDR3 residues: CATSDRDSANTGELFF. The CDR3, as DNA: TGTGCCACCAGTGATCGGGACTCCGCGAACACCGGGGAGCTGTTTTTT.

This clone has ten or more counts. The chain uses TRBV6-4 and TRBJ1-1; TRBD1 agrees at 7 bases. From germline, CDR1 is MRHNA and CDR2 SNTAGT. This CDR3 contains 13 residues. V lost 4 bases and J lost 6; bases outside the gene matches: 5. The DNA for the CDR3 is TGTGCCAGCAGTGGTCGTCAGGGGGCTGAAGCTTTCTTT. The encoded protein is CASSGRQGAEAFF.

The chain joins TRBV6-5 to TRBJ2-7, with D perhaps TRBD1 (6 bases). The V gene lost 5 bases and the J gene lost 3 bases, with 14 bases spanning the gap. Per germline, CDR1 MNHEY and CDR2 SVGAGI. This CDR3 contains 14 residues. For the CDR3, the DNA is TGTGCCAGCAGTAAGGACAGTAGTTTCTACGAGCAGTACTTC. This translates into CASSKDSSFYEQYF.

The chain employs TRBV12-3 or TRBV12-4 and TRBJ2-3; a possible D gene is TRBD2 (6 bases). V lost 6 bases and J lost 3, with 10 bases in between. The CDR3 is 13 residues long. The CDR3 coding sequence is TGTGCCAGCAGGGGACTGCAGACAGATACGCAGTATTTT. Residues: CASRGLQTDTQYF.

This chain uses TRBV24-1 with TRBJ1-3, with D tentatively TRBD1 (6 bases). V shed 7 bases and J shed 0 bases, with 9 bases lying between them. Germline values: CDR1 KGHDR, CDR2 SFDVKD. This CDR3 has 14 amino acids. As DNA, the CDR3 is TGTGCCACCAGCGAGGACAGCTCTGGAAACACCATATATTTT. This sequence encodes CATSEDSSGNTIYF.

The rearrangement uses TRBV2 and TRBJ1-3; 7 bases align to TRBD1. The CDR3 runs to 15 residues. V lost 6 bases, J lost 0 bases, and 5 bases stayed unmatched. Germline V gives CDR1 SNHLY, CDR2 FYNNEI. The CDR3 is CASRPRDSSGNTIYF. DNA for the CDR3: TGTGCCAGCAGGCCGCGGGACAGCTCTGGAAACACCATATATTTT.

The chain carries TRBV12-5 and TRBJ2-1; D gene uncertain. V was shortened by 9 bases and J by 1 base, with 13 bases between the two germline ends. The V gene's germline CDR1 is LGHNT and CDR2 FRNRAP. This CDR3 comprises 14 residues. Here the CDR3 reads CASCTQLSYNEQFF. The DNA of the CDR3 is TGTGCTAGCTGCACACAGCTTTCCTACAATGAGCAGTTCTTC.

The chain recombines TRBV30 with TRBJ2-3; maybe TRBD1 (7 bases). V was shortened by 4 bases and J by 4 bases, with 12 bases between the two germline ends. Per the germline V gene, CDR1 is GTSNPN and CDR2 is SVGIG (reference sequence). The CDR3 totals 13 residues. CDR3 nucleotides: TGTGCCTGGATTACAGGGGAGGCAGATACGCAGTATTTT. The encoded protein is CAWITGEADTQYF.